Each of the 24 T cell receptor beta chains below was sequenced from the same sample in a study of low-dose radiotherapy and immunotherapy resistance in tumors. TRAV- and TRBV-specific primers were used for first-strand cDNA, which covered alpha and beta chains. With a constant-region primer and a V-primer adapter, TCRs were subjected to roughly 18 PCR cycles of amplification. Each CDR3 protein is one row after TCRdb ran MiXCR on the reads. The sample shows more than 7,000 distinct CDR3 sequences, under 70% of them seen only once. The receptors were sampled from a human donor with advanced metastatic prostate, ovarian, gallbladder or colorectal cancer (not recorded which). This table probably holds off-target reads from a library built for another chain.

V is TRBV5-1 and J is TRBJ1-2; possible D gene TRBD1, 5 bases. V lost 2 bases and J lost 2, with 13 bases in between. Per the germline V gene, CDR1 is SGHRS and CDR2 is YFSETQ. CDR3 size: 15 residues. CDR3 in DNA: TGCGCCAGCAGCTTAGCCGGGGGACGGAACTATGGCTACACCTTC. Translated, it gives CASSLAGGRNYGYTF.

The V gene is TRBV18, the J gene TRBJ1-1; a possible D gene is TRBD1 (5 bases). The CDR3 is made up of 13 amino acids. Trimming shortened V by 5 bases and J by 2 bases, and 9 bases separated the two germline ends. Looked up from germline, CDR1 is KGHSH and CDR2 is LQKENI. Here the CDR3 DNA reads TGTGCCAGCTCAGCCGGGGCCAACACTGAAGCTTTCTTT. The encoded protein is CASSAGANTEAFF.

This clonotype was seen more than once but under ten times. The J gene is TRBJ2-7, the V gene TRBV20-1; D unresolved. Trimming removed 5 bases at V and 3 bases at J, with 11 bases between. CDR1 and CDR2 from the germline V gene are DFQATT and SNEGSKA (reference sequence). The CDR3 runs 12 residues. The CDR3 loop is CSAAKGFYEQYF. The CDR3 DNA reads TGCAGTGCTGCCAAGGGTTTCTACGAGCAGTACTTC.

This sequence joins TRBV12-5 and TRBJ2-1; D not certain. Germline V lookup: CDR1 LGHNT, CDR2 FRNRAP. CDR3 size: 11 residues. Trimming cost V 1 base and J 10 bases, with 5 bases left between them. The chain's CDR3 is CASGLAAEQFF. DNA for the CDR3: TGTGCTAGTGGTTTGGCCGCAGAGCAGTTCTTC.

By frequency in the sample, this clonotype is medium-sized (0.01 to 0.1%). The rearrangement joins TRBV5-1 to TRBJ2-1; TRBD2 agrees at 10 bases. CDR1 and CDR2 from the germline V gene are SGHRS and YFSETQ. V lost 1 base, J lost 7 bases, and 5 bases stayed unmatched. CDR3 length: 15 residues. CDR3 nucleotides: TGCGCCAGCAGCTTGACAGCGGGGGGGAAGAATGAGCAGTTCTTC. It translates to CASSLTAGGKNEQFF.

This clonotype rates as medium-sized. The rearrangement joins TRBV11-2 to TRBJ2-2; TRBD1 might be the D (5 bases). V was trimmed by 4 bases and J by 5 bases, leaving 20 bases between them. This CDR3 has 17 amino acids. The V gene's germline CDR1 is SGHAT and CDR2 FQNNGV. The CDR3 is CASSSGATGLRTGELFF. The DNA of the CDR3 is TGTGCCAGCAGCTCAGGCGCAACAGGTTTGAGGACCGGGGAGCTGTTTTTT.

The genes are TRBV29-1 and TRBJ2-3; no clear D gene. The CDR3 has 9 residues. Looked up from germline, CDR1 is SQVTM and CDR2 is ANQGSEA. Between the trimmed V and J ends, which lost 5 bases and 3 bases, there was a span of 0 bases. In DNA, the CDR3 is TGCAGCGTTACAGATACGCAGTATTTT. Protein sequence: CSVTDTQYF.

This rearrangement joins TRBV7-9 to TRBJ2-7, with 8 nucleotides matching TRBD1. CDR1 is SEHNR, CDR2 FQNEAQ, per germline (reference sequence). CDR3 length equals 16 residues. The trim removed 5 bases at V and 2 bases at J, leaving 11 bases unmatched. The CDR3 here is CASSPPGQDITYEQYF. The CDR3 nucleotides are TGTGCCAGCAGCCCTCCGGGACAGGACATCACCTACGAGCAGTACTTC.

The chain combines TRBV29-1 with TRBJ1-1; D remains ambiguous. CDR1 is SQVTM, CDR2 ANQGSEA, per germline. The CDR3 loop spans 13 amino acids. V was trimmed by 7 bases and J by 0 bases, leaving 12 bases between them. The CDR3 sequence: CSAPDPMNTEAFF. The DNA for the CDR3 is TGCAGCGCCCCGGATCCCATGAACACTGAAGCTTTCTTT.

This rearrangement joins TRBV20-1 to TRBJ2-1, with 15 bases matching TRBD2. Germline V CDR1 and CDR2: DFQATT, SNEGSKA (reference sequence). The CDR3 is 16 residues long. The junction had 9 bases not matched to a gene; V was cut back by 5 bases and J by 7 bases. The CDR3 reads CSARGLAGGLLNEQFF. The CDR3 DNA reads TGCAGTGCTCGAGGACTAGCGGGGGGGCTGTTGAATGAGCAGTTCTTC.

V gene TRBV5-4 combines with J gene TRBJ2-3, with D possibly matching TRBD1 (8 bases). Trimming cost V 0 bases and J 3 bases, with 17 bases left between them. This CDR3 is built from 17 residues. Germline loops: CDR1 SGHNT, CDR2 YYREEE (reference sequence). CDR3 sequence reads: CASSLGPQGGGTDTQYF. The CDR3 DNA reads TGTGCCAGCAGCTTGGGCCCACAGGGGGGAGGGACAGATACGCAGTATTTT.

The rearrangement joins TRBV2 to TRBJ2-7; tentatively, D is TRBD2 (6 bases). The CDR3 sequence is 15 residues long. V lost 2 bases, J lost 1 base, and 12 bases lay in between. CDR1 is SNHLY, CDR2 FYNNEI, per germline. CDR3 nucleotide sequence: TGTGCCAGCAGTGAACGTGGGGGGATTTCCTACGAGCAGTACTTC. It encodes CASSERGGISYEQYF.

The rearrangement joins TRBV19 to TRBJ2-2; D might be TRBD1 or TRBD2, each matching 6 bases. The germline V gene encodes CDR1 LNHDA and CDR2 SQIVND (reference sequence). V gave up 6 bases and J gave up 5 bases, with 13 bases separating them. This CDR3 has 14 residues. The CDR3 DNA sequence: TGTGCCAGTAGATCCCGGGGGCTTACCGGGGAGCTGTTTTTT. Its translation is CASRSRGLTGELFF.

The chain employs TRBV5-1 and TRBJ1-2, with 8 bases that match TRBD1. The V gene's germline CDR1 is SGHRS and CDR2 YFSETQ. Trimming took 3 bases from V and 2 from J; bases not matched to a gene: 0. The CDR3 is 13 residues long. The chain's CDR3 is CASSWTGNYGYTF. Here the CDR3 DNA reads TGCGCCAGCAGCTGGACAGGGAACTATGGCTACACCTTC.

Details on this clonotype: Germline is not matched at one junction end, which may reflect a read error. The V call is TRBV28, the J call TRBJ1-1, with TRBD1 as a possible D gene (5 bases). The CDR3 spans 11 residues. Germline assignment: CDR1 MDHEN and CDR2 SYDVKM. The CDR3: CASTGHTEAFF. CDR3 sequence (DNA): TGTGCAAGCACGGGGCACACTGAAGCTTTCTTT.

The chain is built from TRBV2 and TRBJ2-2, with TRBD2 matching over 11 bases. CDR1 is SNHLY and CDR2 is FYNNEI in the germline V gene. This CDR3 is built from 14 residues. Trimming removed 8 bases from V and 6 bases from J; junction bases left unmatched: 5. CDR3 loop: CASQLAGVPGELFF. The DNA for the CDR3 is TGTGCCAGCCAACTAGCGGGAGTCCCCGGGGAGCTGTTTTTT.

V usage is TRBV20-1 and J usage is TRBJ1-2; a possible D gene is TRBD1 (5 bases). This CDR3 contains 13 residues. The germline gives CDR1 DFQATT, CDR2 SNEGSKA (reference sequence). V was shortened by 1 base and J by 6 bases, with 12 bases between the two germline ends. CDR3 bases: TGCAGTGCTAGAGTTGGGGGTGTTCATGGCTACACCTTC. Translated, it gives CSARVGGVHGYTF.

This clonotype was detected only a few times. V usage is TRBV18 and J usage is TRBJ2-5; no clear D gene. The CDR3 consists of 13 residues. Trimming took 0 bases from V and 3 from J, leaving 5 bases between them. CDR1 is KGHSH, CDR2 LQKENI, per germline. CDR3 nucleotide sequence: TGTGCCAGCTCACCACCTTCAGAAGAGACCCAGTACTTC. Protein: CASSPPSEETQYF.

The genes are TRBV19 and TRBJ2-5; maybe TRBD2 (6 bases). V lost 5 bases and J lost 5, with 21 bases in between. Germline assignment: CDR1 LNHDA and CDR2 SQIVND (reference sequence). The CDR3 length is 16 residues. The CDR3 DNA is TGTGCCAGTAGTCTCGGGACCGCCGTGGGGAGGGAGACCCAGTACTTC. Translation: CASSLGTAVGRETQYF.

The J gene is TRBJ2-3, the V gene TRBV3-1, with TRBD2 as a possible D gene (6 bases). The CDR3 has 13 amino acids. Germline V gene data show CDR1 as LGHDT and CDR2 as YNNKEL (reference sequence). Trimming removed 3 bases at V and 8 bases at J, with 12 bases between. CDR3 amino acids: CASSQGTAGTQYF. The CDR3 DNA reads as TGTGCCAGCAGCCAGGGGACTGCCGGTACGCAGTATTTT.

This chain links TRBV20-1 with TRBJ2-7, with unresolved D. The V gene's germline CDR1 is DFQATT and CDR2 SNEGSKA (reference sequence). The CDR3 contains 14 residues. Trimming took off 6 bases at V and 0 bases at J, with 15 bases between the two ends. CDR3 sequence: CSAVMPRGSYEQYF. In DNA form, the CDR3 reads TGCAGTGCCGTTATGCCTCGAGGCTCCTACGAGCAGTACTTC.

Here the CDR3 reads CSAPPGTSGTDTQYF. The CDR3 DNA is TGCAGTGCCCCCCCGGGGACTAGCGGCACAGATACGCAGTATTTT. The rearrangement links TRBV20-1 to TRBJ2-3; the match to TRBD2 covers 10 bases. J was trimmed by 1 base and V by 6 bases; bases with no gene match: 7. CDR1 is DFQATT and CDR2 is SNEGSKA in the germline V gene (reference sequence). This CDR3 contains 15 residues.

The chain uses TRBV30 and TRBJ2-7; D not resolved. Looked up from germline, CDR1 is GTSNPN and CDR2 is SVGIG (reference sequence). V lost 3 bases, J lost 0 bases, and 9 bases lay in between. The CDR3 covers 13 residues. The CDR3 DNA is TGTGCCTGGAGGCGGACCTCCTCCTACGAGCAGTACTTC. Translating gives CAWRRTSSYEQYF.

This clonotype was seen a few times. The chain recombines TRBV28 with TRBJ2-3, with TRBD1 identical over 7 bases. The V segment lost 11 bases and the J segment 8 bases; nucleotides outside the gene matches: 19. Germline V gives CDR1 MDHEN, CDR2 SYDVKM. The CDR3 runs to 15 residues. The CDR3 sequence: CAAEGDSYSARTQYF. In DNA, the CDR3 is TGTGCCGCCGAAGGGGACAGTTACTCAGCCCGTACGCAGTATTTT.